The rows below give T cell receptor beta chains drawn from one sample of a study of OX40 agonist ivuxolimab in advanced cancers. The table came from immunoSEQ multiplex PCR; TCRdb's copy has only in-frame clones and leaves some out. The sample has tens of thousands of clones, around 90% seen once. The specimen was CD4+ or CD8+ T cells sorted from blood, collected in a trial of the OX40 agonist ivuxolimab. The receptors here all came from an adult with an advanced solid tumor such as melanoma, head and neck, liver or kidney cancer. CDR3s include the opening cysteine and the closing phenylalanine or tryptophan.

J gene,V gene,CDR3 protein
TRBJ2-3,TRBV27,CASRDTSRDTQYF
TRBJ2-7,TRBV7-2,CASSYVGGAIYEQYF
TRBJ1-1,TRBV6-5,CASSYSAALNTEAFF
TRBJ1-4,TRBV30,CAWSGQGFEKLFF
TRBJ2-7,TRBV30,CAWSRGLEQYF
TRBJ2-1,TRBV5-4,CASTFSVSGPNNEQFF
TRBJ2-1,TRBV7-9,CASTRGTPNEQFF
TRBJ1-1,TRBV27,CASSFLARGQGTIEAFF
TRBJ2-1,TRBV9,CASSVGTSGMVSYNEQFF
TRBJ2-7,TRBV6-6,CASSYQEGHEQYF
TRBJ2-7,TRBV4-1,CASSHGRTALYEQYF
-,TRBV27,CASRANYGFFSYEQYF
TRBJ2-7,TRBV18,CASSPGGDEQYF
TRBJ2-1,TRBV11-1,CASSHWRTNNEQFF
TRBJ2-5,TRBV5-1,CASTGAGMGLRTQYF
TRBJ2-5,TRBV6-6,CASSYPRGLAEETQYF
TRBJ2-1,TRBV6-1,CASAGTGHEQFF
TRBJ2-1,TRBV4-3,CASSQEWGLAGNEQFF
TRBJ1-1,TRBV18,CASSLTGSDTEAFF
TRBJ1-1,TRBV9,CASSVGSGQLSEAFF
TRBJ2-3,TRBV5-1,CASSFEGATDTQYF
TRBJ2-1,TRBV5-4,CASSLTSASYNEQFF
TRBJ2-1,TRBV18,CASSPRQGLDEQFF
TRBJ1-2,TRBV5-4,CASTPGGQNYGYTF
TRBJ2-1,TRBV10-2,CASEPGHFSSYNEQFF
TRBJ1-2,TRBV15,CATSRPGTEANYGYTF
TRBJ2-5,TRBV19,CASSTGLQETQYF
TRBJ2-5,TRBV5-1,CASSFTRTDSQETQYF
TRBJ2-7,TRBV6-4,CASSVLAGSLYEQYF
TRBJ2-7,TRBV13,CASSLDISGFYEQYF
TRBJ2-7,TRBV18,CASSLGQGASYEQYF
TRBJ2-5,TRBV11-2,CASRRWGQGQETQYF
TRBJ1-1,TRBV11-3,CASSLKGNTEAFF
TRBJ2-7,TRBV13,CASSPPLSSVEQYF
TRBJ2-7,TRBV2,CASSEGLAGVAEQYF
TRBJ2-7,TRBV19,CASSIGLGGGEQYF
TRBJ2-5,TRBV30,CAWSPWDYSQETQYF
TRBJ2-7,TRBV7-2,CASSSTSGPSYEQYF
TRBJ1-1,TRBV25-1,CASRTGPNTEAFF
TRBJ2-7,TRBV6-5,CASSYSGQGAYEQYF
TRBJ1-2,TRBV5-1,CASSFLSGQGADGYTF
TRBJ2-4,TRBV2,CASSRGPGDIQYF
TRBJ2-5,TRBV11-3,CASSLGDSTQETQYF
TRBJ2-7,TRBV7-6,CASSSSRGHYEQYF
TRBJ2-2,TRBV11-3,CASSSEAGELFF
TRBJ2-2,TRBV19,CASTPMGIGELFF
TRBJ2-2,TRBV10-3,CAISESIQNTGELFF
TRBJ2-5,TRBV7-7,CASSPRTGVGETQYF
TRBJ2-1,TRBV30,CAWSVGTTSYNEQFF
TRBJ2-1,TRBV5-1,CASSLRFEQFF
TRBJ1-1,TRBV11-2,CASSFNRGRVTEAFF
TRBJ1-5,TRBV6-6,CASSYSETGGNQPQHF
TRBJ2-5,TRBV19,CASSLGQAQETQYF
TRBJ2-7,TRBV28,CASGTFREQYF
TRBJ2-3,TRBV5-6,CASSLVGQGGGTQYF
TRBJ2-3,TRBV6-5,CASSNEGTDTQYF
TRBJ2-1,TRBV7-7,CASSLAVQGEQFF
TRBJ2-3,TRBV7-2,CASSLDYIAHGDTQYF
TRBJ1-2,TRBV7-8,CASSNLTTYGYTF